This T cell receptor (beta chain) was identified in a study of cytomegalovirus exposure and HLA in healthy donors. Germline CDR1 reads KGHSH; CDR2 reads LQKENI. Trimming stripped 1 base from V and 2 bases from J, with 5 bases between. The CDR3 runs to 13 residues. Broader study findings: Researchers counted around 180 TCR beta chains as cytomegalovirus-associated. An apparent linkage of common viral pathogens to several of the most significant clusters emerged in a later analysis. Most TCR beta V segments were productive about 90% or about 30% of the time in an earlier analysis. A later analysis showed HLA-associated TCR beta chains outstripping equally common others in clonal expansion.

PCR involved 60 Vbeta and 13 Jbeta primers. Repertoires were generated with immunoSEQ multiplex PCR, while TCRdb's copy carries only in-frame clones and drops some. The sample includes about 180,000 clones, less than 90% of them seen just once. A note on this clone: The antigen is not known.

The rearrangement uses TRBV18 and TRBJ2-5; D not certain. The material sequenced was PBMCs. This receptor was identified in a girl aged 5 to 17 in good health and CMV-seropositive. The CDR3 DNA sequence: TGTGCCAGCTCACCACAACTGCAAGAGACCCAGTACTTC. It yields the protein CASSPQLQETQYF.